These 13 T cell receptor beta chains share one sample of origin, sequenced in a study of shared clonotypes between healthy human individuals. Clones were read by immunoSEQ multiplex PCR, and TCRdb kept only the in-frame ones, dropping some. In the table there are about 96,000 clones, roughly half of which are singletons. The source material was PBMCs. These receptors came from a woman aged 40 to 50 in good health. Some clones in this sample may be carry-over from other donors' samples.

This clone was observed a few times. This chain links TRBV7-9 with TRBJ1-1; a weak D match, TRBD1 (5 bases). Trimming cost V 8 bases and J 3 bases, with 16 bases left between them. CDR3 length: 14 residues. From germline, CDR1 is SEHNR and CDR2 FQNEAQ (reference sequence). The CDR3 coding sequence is TGTGCCAGCGGTGAAGACAGTGGGGACACTGAAGCTTTCTTT. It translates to CASGEDSGDTEAFF.

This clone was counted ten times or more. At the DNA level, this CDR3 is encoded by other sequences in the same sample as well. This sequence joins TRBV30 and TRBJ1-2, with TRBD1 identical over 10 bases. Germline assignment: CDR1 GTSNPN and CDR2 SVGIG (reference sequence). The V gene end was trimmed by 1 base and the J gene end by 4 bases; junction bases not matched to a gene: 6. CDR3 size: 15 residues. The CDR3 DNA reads TGTGCCTGGAGTGGGCTGGGACAGGGGAGCTATGGCTACACCTTC. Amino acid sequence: CAWSGLGQGSYGYTF.

The CDR3 DNA is TGTGCCAGCAGTCCTAGCGGAGTGAACAATGAGCAGTTCTTC. Its translation is CASSPSGVNNEQFF. J is TRBJ2-1 and V is TRBV7-3; the match to TRBD2 covers 7 bases. This CDR3 contains 14 residues. The junction had 7 bases not matched to a gene; V was cut back by 6 bases and J by 5 bases. Germline values: CDR1 SGHTA, CDR2 FQGTGA.

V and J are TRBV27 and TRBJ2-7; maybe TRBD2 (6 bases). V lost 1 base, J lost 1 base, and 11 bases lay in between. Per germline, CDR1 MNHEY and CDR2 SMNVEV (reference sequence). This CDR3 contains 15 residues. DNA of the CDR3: TGTGCCAGCAGTTTATTTACTGGGAGGTCCTACGAGCAGTACTTC. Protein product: CASSLFTGRSYEQYF.

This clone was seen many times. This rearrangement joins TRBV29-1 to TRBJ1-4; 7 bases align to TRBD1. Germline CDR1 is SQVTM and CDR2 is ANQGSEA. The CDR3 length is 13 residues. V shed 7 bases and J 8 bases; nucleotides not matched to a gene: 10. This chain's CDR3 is CSGLKGAGEKLFF. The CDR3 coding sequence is TGCAGCGGGCTCAAGGGGGCAGGGGAAAAACTGTTTTTT.

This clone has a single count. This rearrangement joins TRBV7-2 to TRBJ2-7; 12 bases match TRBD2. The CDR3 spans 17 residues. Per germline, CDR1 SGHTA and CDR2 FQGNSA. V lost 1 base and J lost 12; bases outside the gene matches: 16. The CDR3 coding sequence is TGTGCCAGCAGCTTAGTACGGAGCGGACTAGCGGGACAAAGCCCGTACTTC. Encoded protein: CASSLVRSGLAGQSPYF.

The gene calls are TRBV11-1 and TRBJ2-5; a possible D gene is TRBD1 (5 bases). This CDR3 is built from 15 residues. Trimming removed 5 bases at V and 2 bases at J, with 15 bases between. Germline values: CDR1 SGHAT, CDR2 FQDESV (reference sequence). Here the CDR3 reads CASSATGRGQETQYF. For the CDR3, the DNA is TGTGCCAGCAGCGCAACGGGTAGGGGACAAGAGACCCAGTACTTC.

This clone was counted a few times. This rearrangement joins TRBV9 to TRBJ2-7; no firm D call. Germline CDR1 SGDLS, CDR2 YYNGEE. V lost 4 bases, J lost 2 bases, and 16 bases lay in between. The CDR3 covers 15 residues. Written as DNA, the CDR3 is TGTGCCAGCAGCCCACAGTCTAGTCCTACCTACGAGCAGTACTTC. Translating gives CASSPQSSPTYEQYF. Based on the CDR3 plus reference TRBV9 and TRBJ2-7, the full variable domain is DSGVTQTPKHLITATGQRVTLRCSPRSGDLSVYWYQQSLDQGLQFLIQYYNGEERAKGNILERFSAQQFPDLHSELNLSSLELGDSALYFCASSPQSSPTYEQYFGPGTRLTVT.

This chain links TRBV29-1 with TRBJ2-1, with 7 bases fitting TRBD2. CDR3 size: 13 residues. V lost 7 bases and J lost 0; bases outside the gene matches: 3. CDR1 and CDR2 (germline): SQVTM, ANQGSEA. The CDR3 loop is CSGSSGSYNEQFF. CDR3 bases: TGCAGCGGCTCTAGCGGCTCCTACAATGAGCAGTTCTTC.

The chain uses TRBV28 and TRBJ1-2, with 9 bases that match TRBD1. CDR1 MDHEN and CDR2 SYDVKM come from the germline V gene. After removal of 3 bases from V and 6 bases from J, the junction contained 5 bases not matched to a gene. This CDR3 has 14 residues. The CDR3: CASSFRGQGNGYTF. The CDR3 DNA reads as TGTGCCAGCAGTTTCAGGGGACAGGGCAATGGCTACACCTTC.

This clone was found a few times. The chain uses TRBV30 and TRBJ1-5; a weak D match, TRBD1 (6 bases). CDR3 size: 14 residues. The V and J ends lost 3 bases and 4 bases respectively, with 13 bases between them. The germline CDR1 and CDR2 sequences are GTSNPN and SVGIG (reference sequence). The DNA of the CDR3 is TGTGCCTGGAGGGCCGACAGGCCGAATCAGCCCCAGCATTTT. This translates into CAWRADRPNQPQHF.

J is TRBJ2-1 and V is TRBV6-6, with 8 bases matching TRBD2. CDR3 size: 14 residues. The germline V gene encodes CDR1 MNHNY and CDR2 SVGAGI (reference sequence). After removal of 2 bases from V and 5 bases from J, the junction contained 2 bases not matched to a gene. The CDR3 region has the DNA TGTGCCAGCAGTTACCAACTAGCGGACAATGAGCAGTTCTTC. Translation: CASSYQLADNEQFF.

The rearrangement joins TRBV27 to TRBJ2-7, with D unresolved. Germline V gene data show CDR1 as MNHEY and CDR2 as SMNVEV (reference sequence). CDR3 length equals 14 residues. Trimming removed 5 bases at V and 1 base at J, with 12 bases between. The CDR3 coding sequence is TGTGCCAGCAGTCCGGCCGCGCGGTCCTACGAGCAGTACTTC. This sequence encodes CASSPAARSYEQYF.